The 15 T cell receptor beta chains listed next were all sequenced from one sample in a study of T cells in Graves' hyperthyroidism and ophthalmopathy (dated by TCRdb to the late 2010s). To prepare the library, multiplex PCR was applied. Data came from an Illumina HiSeq 2000. Amplification of TCR beta CDR3 regions was carried out from RNA transcripts. The TCR CDR3 was subjected to a first round of RT-PCR using the HTBI primer set and the Qiagen OneStep RT-PCR kit. Using fastp at Q25 and MiXCR, TCRdb reprocessed the public reads and kept productive beta chains. Rows are combined by CDR3 protein, so each entry shows the most common genes and DNA. This sample has hundreds of thousands of distinct CDR3 sequences in its table, and 35% to 45% of those were observed once. The ten largest clones capture approximately 8.7% of the sample. The material sequenced was blood. The receptors stem from a man between 18 and 29 years old with Graves' hyperthyroidism.

This clonotype has a handful of counts. This sequence joins TRBV29-1 and TRBJ2-5, with D maybe TRBD2 (5 bases). This CDR3 has 19 residues. In germline, CDR1 is SQVTM, CDR2 ANQGSEA. The V end was cut by 4 bases, the J end by 2 bases, with 29 bases between. The chain's CDR3 is CSVGLVREYIPPRQETQYF. CDR3 coding DNA: TGCAGCGTTGGGCTAGTAAGGGAGTACATTCCACCGCGTCAAGAGACCCAGTACTTC. Using reference TRBV29-1 and TRBJ2-5 for the parts outside the CDR3, the full variable domain is SAVISQKPSRDICQRGTSLTIQCQVDSQVTMMFWYRQQPGQSLTLIATANQGSEATYESGFVIDKFPISRPNLTFSTLTVSNMSPEDSSIYLCSVGLVREYIPPRQETQYFGPGTRLLVL.

V and J are TRBV6-9 and TRBJ1-1; possibly TRBD1 for D (6 bases). Trimming stripped 6 bases from V and 0 bases from J, with 17 bases between. There are 16 residues in the CDR3. The germline CDR1 and CDR2 sequences are MNHGY and SVAAGI. For the CDR3, the DNA is TGTGCCAGCAGCCAAGATCAGGGGCAGCTGAACACTGAAGCTTTCTTT. Translation gives CASSQDQGQLNTEAFF.

This clonotype has a count of ten or more. The V and J genes are TRBV20-1 and TRBJ2-7, with 8 bases that match TRBD1. With 5 bases clipped from V and 3 bases from J, the junction kept 6 bases outside the gene matches. Germline V lookup: CDR1 DFQATT, CDR2 SNEGSKA (reference sequence). This CDR3 is built from 13 residues. The CDR3 loop is CSAPPGTGYEQYF. The CDR3 DNA follows: TGCAGTGCTCCACCCGGGACAGGCTACGAGCAGTACTTC.

In regard to this clonotype: A much larger clone differs from this one at a single base, so this may be a read error. This chain connects TRBV29-1 to TRBJ1-1; possible D gene TRBD1, 5 bases. The germline V gene encodes CDR1 SQVTM and CDR2 ANQGSEA. The length of the CDR3 is 14 residues. CDR3 protein: CGVEVNRGSTEAFF. The CDR3 DNA is TGCGGCGTTGAAGTAAATAGGGGTTCCACTGAAGCTTTCTTT.

There are many counts of this clonotype. The rearrangement uses TRBV2 and TRBJ1-5; D call uncertain. This CDR3 contains 15 residues. Per the germline V gene, CDR1 is SNHLY and CDR2 is FYNNEI. The V end was cut by 4 bases, the J end by 5 bases, with 15 bases between. CDR3: CASSVDRGYHQPQHF. Written as DNA, the CDR3 is TGTGCCAGCAGTGTGGATCGGGGATACCATCAGCCCCAGCATTTT. Supplemented by reference TRBV2 and TRBJ1-5, the full variable domain reads EPEVTQTPSHQVTQMGQEVILRCVPISNHLYFYWYRQILGQKVEFLVSFYNNEISEKSEIFDDQFSVERPDGSNFTLKIRSTKLEDSAMYFCASSVDRGYHQPQHFGDGTRLSIL.

In this sample, this clonotype turned up many times. This chain links TRBV2 with TRBJ2-6; D possibly corresponds to TRBD1 (6 bases). V lost 7 bases, J lost 0 bases, and 16 bases lay in between. The CDR3 runs 17 residues. The germline V gene encodes CDR1 SNHLY and CDR2 FYNNEI. The DNA of the CDR3 is TGTGCCAGCACGCCCGAAACAGGGAGCTCTGGGGCCAACGTCCTGACTTTC. Translating gives CASTPETGSSGANVLTF.

For the CDR3, the DNA is TGTGCCAGCAGCTTCCCGACCAAGGGCGGGAACACTGAAGCTTTCTTT. This codes for CASSFPTKGGNTEAFF. The V and J genes are TRBV7-2 and TRBJ1-1, with D hard to call. This CDR3 is built from 16 residues. The germline CDR1 and CDR2 sequences are SGHTA and FQGNSA. V shed 3 bases and J shed 1 base, with 15 bases lying between them.

The V gene is TRBV3-1, the J gene TRBJ1-2; D is uncertain. CDR1 LGHDT and CDR2 YNNKEL come from the germline V gene (reference sequence). Trimming pared 4 bases from V and 4 bases from J, leaving 10 bases between. CDR3 length equals 13 residues. CDR3 residues: CASSRGSAYGYTF. As DNA, the CDR3 is TGTGCCAGCAGCCGAGGGTCCGCCTATGGCTACACCTTC.

This clonotype was seen repeatedly, ten times or more. The chain couples TRBV7-8 to TRBJ2-5; TRBD1 or TRBD2 may be the D gene (5 bases each). The CDR3 contains 15 residues. Germline V gene lookup returns CDR1 SGHVS and CDR2 FQNEAQ. The ends were cut back, 1 base at V and 1 base at J, with 10 bases in the middle. CDR3 sequence (DNA): TGTGCCAGCAGCTTAGGGGGGACCATCCAAGAGACCCAGTACTTC. Protein: CASSLGGTIQETQYF. Supplemented by reference TRBV7-8 and TRBJ2-5, the full variable domain reads GAGVSQSPRYKVAKRGQDVALRCDPISGHVSLFWYQQALGQGPEFLTYFQNEAQLDKSGLPSDRFFAERPEGSVSTLKIQRTQQEDSAVYLCASSLGGTIQETQYFGPGTRLLVL.

The rearrangement links TRBV25-1 to TRBJ2-2; 14 bases align to TRBD2. The CDR3 has 15 amino acids. Germline CDR1 MGHDK, CDR2 SYGVNS. The V segment lost 9 bases and the J segment 6 bases; nucleotides outside the gene matches: 6. The DNA of the CDR3 is TGTGCCAGTCAGACTAGCGGGAGGGGGGCCGGGGAGCTGTTTTTT. Its protein is CASQTSGRGAGELFF.

This clonotype was recorded only once. This chain joins TRBV9 and TRBJ1-1; a weak D match, TRBD1 (5 bases). CDR1 and CDR2 from the germline V gene are SGDLS and YYNGEE. The CDR3 is 14 residues long. The V gene lost 5 bases and the J gene lost 10 bases, with 21 bases spanning the gap. CDR3 in amino acids: CASSKLGARTGAFF. The CDR3 nucleotides read TGTGCCAGCAGTAAGTTGGGCGCGCGCACAGGAGCTTTCTTT.

This clonotype was seen a single time. This rearrangement joins TRBV7-9 to TRBJ1-2; possible D gene TRBD1, 5 bases. CDR1 SEHNR and CDR2 FQNEAQ come from the germline V gene (reference sequence). The CDR3 contains 15 residues. V lost 3 bases and J lost 8, with 19 bases in between. CDR3 protein: CASSFRVHTGDGYTF. CDR3 DNA sequence: TGTGCCAGCAGCTTCCGGGTCCACACCGGGGACGGCTACACCTTC.

This clonotype was counted many times. This chain joins TRBV10-3 and TRBJ1-1, with D possibly TRBD1 on 6 matching bases. Germline values: CDR1 ENHRY, CDR2 SYGVKD. Trimming took 0 bases from V and 8 from J, leaving 10 bases between them. This CDR3 spans 13 amino acids. CDR3 amino acids: CAISESMDREAFF. CDR3 sequence (DNA): TGTGCCATCAGTGAGTCGATGGACAGAGAAGCTTTCTTT.

In regard to this clonotype: This likely comes from a read error, as the CDR3 has no conserved phenylalanine or tryptophan at its end. The genes are TRBV11-2 and TRBJ1-1; TRBD1 agrees at 9 bases. The germline V gene encodes CDR1 SGHAT and CDR2 FQNNGV. There are 15 residues in the CDR3. V lost 4 bases and J lost 5; bases outside the gene matches: 8. The CDR3 loop reads CASSYGTGMGTEAFL. As DNA, the CDR3 is TGTGCCAGCAGCTACGGGACAGGGATGGGTACTGAAGCTTTCCTT.

V is TRBV20-1 and J is TRBJ1-3, with a tentative D call TRBD1 (5 bases). Germline V gene lookup returns CDR1 DFQATT and CDR2 SNEGSKA (reference sequence). The CDR3 has 14 residues. Deletions cut 0 bases from V and 2 bases from J, with 8 bases between. The CDR3 sequence is CSARDKGTGNTIYF. In DNA, the CDR3 is TGCAGTGCTAGAGATAAGGGGACTGGAAACACCATATATTTT.